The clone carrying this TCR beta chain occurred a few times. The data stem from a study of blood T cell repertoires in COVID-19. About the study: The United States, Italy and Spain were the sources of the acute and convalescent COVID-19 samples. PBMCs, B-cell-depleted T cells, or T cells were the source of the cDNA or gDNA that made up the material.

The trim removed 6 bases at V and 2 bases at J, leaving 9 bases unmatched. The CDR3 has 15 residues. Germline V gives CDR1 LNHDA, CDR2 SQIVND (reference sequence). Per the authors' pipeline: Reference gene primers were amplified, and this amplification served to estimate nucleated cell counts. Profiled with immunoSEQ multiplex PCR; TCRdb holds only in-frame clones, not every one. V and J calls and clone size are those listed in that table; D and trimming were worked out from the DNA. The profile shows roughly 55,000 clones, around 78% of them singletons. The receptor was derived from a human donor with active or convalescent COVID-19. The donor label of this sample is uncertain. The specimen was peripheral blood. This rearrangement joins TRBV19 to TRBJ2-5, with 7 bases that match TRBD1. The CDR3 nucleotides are TGTGCCAGTAGGACAACCGGGACAGCACAAGAGACCCAGTACTTC. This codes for CASRTTGTAQETQYF. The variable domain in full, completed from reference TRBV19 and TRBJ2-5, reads DGGITQSPKYLFRKEGQNVTLSCEQNLNHDAMYWYRQDPGQGLRLIYYSQIVNDFQKGDIAEGYSVSREKKESFPLTVTSAQKNPTAFYLCASRTTGTAQETQYFGPGTRLLVL.